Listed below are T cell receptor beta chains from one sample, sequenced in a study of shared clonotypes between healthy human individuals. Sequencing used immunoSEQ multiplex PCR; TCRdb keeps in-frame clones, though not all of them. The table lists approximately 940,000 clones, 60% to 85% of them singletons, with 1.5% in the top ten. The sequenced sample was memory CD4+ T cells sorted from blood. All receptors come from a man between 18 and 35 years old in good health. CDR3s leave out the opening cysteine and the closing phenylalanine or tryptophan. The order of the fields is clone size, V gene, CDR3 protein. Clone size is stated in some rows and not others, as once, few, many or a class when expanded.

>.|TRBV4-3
ASSQDLELGGYT
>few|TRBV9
ASSVLEPGSSGNTIY
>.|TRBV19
ASSMPSGREGLETQY
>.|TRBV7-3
ASSPGVGAEQY
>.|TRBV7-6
ASSPAGGGYNEQF
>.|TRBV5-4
ASSLPGTLNTEAF
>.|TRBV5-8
ASSLLGAGANVLT
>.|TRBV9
ASSATVQAYGYT
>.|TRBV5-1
ASREQEGRSGELF
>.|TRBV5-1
ASSLGIAAGELF
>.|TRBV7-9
ASSPMGTGNTIY
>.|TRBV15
ATSREETQY
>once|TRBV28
ATAGNGGYT
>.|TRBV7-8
ASSLAGKNIQY
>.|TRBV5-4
ASSSYFRLAGYTDTQY
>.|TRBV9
ASSEQGRGEKLF
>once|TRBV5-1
ASSLAVTDPSTEAF
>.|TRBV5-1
ASSLGGGGETQY
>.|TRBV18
ASSPGPLYGYEQY
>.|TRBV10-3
AITPRGINTEAF
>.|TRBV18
ASSVAGAAYEQY
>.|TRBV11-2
ASSLVLGGTAKNIQY